A selection of T cell receptor beta chains follows, all from one sample in a study of immune heterogeneity within non-small cell lung tumors. From the multiplex PCR reads, TCRdb called clonotypes with MiXCR, one entry per CDR3 protein. The repertoire consists of fewer than 15,000 distinct CDR3 sequences, with roughly 22% occurring once and the leading ten covering about 4.5%. The sequencing sample was made of lung tumor tissue. Receptors were obtained from a man in his 60s with non-small cell lung cancer. CDR3s include the opening cysteine and the closing phenylalanine or tryptophan. A D gene is named only where the DNA matches it firmly. A clone size is listed for some rows: how often the clone was seen (once, few, many), or a class if it is expanded.

TRBV10-3	TRBJ1-2	TRBD1	medium-sized	CAISRQGVLYGYTF	TGTGCCATCAGCCGACAGGGGGTTCTTTATGGCTACACCTTC
TRBV7-9	TRBJ1-2	.	.	CASSLALMDYGYTF	TGTGCCAGCAGCTTAGCGTTAATGGACTATGGCTACACCTTC
TRBV6-1	TRBJ1-5	TRBD1	large	CASSGTGSNQPQHF	TGTGCCAGCAGCGGGACAGGGAGCAATCAGCCCCAGCATTTT
TRBV20-1	TRBJ1-2	.	few	CSASLGGMGYGYTF	TGCAGTGCTAGTTTGGGGGGTATGGGCTATGGCTACACCTTC
TRBV6-1	TRBJ1-1	.	many	CASMEVSLNTEAFF	TGTGCCAGCATGGAGGTCAGTTTGAACACTGAAGCTTTCTTT
TRBV30	TRBJ1-1	.	.	CAWSVRNRADTEAFF	TGTGCCTGGAGTGTACGTAACAGGGCGGACACTGAAGCTTTCTTT
TRBV12-3/TRBV12-4	TRBJ1-1	.	medium-sized	CASSFVDGEAFF	TGTGCCAGCAGTTTTGTGGACGGTGAAGCTTTCTTT
TRBV7-3	TRBJ2-2	TRBD2	.	CASSLTRAGGWHTGELFF	TGTGCCAGCAGCTTAACCCGAGCGGGAGGGTGGCACACCGGGGAGCTGTTTTTT
TRBV5-1	TRBJ1-1	.	.	CASSLVIGDTEALF	TGCGCCAGCAGCTTGGTAATCGGGGACACTGAAGCTCTCTTT
TRBV6-1	TRBJ2-3	.	medium-sized	CASSAGPEPHIYTQYF	TGTGCCAGCAGTGCAGGTCCGGAGCCGCACATTTATACGCAGTATTTT
TRBV19	TRBJ2-1	TRBD2	many	CASRGLAGRGSYNEQFF	TGTGCCAGTAGGGGACTAGCGGGCCGTGGCTCCTACAATGAGCAGTTCTTC
TRBV28	TRBJ2-1	.	.	CASSPQDGTYNEQFF	TGTGCCAGCAGCCCCCAGGACGGAACCTACAATGAGCAGTTCTTC
TRBV6-1	TRBJ2-6	.	medium-sized	CASSPTRATVLTF	TGTGCCAGCAGTCCAACCAGGGCGACCGTCCTGACTTTC
TRBV19	TRBJ2-7	TRBD1	many	CASSIPGGPYEQYF	TGTGCCAGTAGCATTCCAGGGGGCCCCTACGAGCAGTACTTC
TRBV20-1	TRBJ2-7	TRBD2	.	CSAIRGSGRLNHEQYF	TGCAGTGCCATCCGGGGTAGCGGGCGGCTCAACCACGAGCAGTACTTC
TRBV12-3/TRBV12-4	TRBJ2-1	.	few	CASSWGVDYNEQFF	TGTGCCAGCAGTTGGGGGGTGGACTACAATGAGCAGTTCTTC
TRBV20-1	TRBJ2-1	.	.	CSARGDFLYNEQFF	TGCAGTGCTAGGGGGGACTTCCTATACAATGAGCAGTTCTTC
TRBV6-2/TRBV6-3	TRBJ1-1	.	.	CASSQGFTEAFF	TGTGCCAGCAGTCAGGGTTTTACTGAAGCTTTCTTT
TRBV10-2	TRBJ1-1	.	.	CASSESPTHDTEAFF	TGCGCCAGCAGTGAGTCTCCTACCCACGACACTGAAGCTTTCTTT
TRBV5-1	TRBJ1-6	TRBD1	few	CASSGGQEGAPLHF	TGCGCCAGCAGCGGGGGACAGGAAGGGGCACCCCTCCACTTT
TRBV11-1	TRBJ2-6	TRBD2	.	CASSFLLGGRALSGANVLTF	TGCGCCAGCAGCTTCTTACTCGGCGGGAGGGCCTTGTCTGGGGCCAACGTCCTGACTTTC
TRBV5-1	TRBJ1-5	TRBD1	few	CASSLSPGQNSNQPQHF	TGCGCCAGCAGCCTTTCACCGGGACAGAATAGCAATCAGCCCCAGCATTTT
TRBV6-1	TRBJ1-2	TRBD1	many	CASWTGDNYGYTF	TGTGCCAGTTGGACAGGGGATAACTATGGCTACACCTTC
TRBV11-2	TRBJ1-4	.	few	CASSPPGHLDEKLFF	TGTGCCAGCAGCCCTCCGGGACACCTTGATGAAAAACTGTTTTTT
TRBV3-1	TRBJ2-5	TRBD2	few	CASSHAPGLAGGYQETQYF	TGTGCCAGCAGCCACGCTCCGGGACTAGCGGGAGGGTACCAAGAGACCCAGTACTTC
TRBV7-3	TRBJ2-2	.	.	CASSLQTGELFF	TGTGCCAGCAGCTTACAGACCGGGGAGCTGTTTTTT
TRBV18	TRBJ1-1	.	.	CASSPRGAGDLNTEAFF	TGTGCCAGCTCACCCAGGGGCGCAGGGGACCTTAACACTGAAGCTTTCTTT
TRBV29-1	TRBJ2-5	.	few	CSVVVGETQYF	TGCAGCGTTGTGGTAGGAGAGACCCAGTACTTC
TRBV5-1	TRBJ2-3	.	few	CASSSPTENYTDTQYF	TGCGCCAGCAGCTCGCCGACAGAGAATTACACAGATACGCAGTATTTT
TRBV20-1	TRBJ1-2	.	medium-sized	CSATLTVNYGYTF	TGCAGTGCTACCTTAACAGTGAACTATGGCTACACCTTC
TRBV5-1	TRBJ1-4	.	medium-sized	CASSLDREAGKLFF	TGCGCCAGCAGCTTGGACCGGGAGGCGGGAAAACTGTTTTTT
TRBV12-3/TRBV12-4	TRBJ2-1	.	medium-sized	CASSLESSASWNNEQFF	TGTGCCAGCAGTTTAGAAAGTAGCGCTAGCTGGAACAATGAGCAGTTCTTC
TRBV28	TRBJ2-4	.	many	CASSPTRTVLAKNIQYF	TGTGCCAGCAGCCCCACCCGGACGGTGCTAGCCAAAAACATTCAGTACTTC
TRBV28	TRBJ2-7	.	medium-sized	CASTTHRVAYEQYF	TGTGCCAGTACAACTCACAGGGTGGCCTACGAGCAGTACTTC
TRBV24-1	TRBJ2-7	TRBD1	.	CATSLGQAYEQYF	TGTGCCACCAGTTTGGGACAGGCCTACGAGCAGTACTTC
TRBV28	TRBJ2-1	.	.	CASSLKTSCASYEQFF	TGTGCTAGCAGTTTAAAAACTAGTTGTGCTTCCTACGAGCAGTTCTTC
TRBV3-1	TRBJ1-1	TRBD1	.	CASTDRGLNTEAFF	TGTGCCAGCACCGACAGGGGCCTGAACACTGAAGCTTTCTTT
TRBV10-2	TRBJ2-5	.	few	CASSEHQGTQYF	TGCGCCAGCAGTGAACATCAGGGGACCCAGTACTTC
TRBV20-1	TRBJ2-1	TRBD2	.	CSARDLGLAGYNEQFF	TGCAGTGCTAGAGATCTCGGTCTAGCGGGGTACAATGAGCAGTTCTTC
TRBV6-1	TRBJ2-1	.	.	CASSYSLTGRSYNEQFF	TGTGCCAGCAGTTATTCGTTGACAGGGAGGTCCTACAATGAGCAGTTCTTC
TRBV19	TRBJ2-6	.	.	CASSLLPPGDLAGANVPTF	TGTGCCAGTAGTCTTCTCCCCCCCGGTGACTTGGCTGGGGCCAACGTCCCGACTTTC
TRBV5-4	TRBJ1-1	TRBD1	many	CASSHRGPTEAFF	TGTGCCAGCAGCCACAGGGGGCCCACTGAAGCTTTCTTT
TRBV9	TRBJ2-7	.	.	CASSVGGLGRIEQYF	TGTGCCAGCAGCGTGGGGGGACTTGGGCGAATCGAGCAGTACTTC
TRBV20-1	TRBJ1-5	.	.	CSAREGRGMAPNQPQHF	TGCAGTGCTAGAGAAGGTCGTGGCATGGCACCTAATCAGCCCCAGCATTTT
TRBV6-5	TRBJ1-5	.	many	CASSYTTGTDQPQHF	TGTGCCAGCAGTTACACAACAGGCACCGATCAGCCCCAGCATTTT
TRBV19	TRBJ1-5	.	medium-sized	CASSVRPSYSNQPQHF	TGTGCCAGTAGTGTTCGACCGAGTTATAGCAATCAGCCCCAGCATTTT
TRBV29-1	TRBJ2-7	TRBD2	few	CSVESTAGATYEQYF	TGCAGCGTTGAATCTACAGCGGGAGCTACCTACGAGCAGTACTTC
TRBV7-6	TRBJ2-7	TRBD2	.	CASSSSGRTYEQYF	TGTGCCAGCAGCTCTAGCGGGAGGACCTACGAGCAGTACTTC
TRBV15	TRBJ1-2	.	.	CATSRDDRPGVTGYTF	TGTGCCACCAGCAGAGATGACCGCCCAGGGGTGACTGGCTACACCTTC
TRBV7-3	TRBJ2-2	.	.	CASSYRGGELFF	TGTGCCAGCAGCTATCGGGGCGGGGAGCTGTTTTTT
TRBV3-1	TRBJ1-4	TRBD1	.	CASSEGTGGEKLFF	TGTGCCAGCAGCGAAGGGACAGGGGGCGAAAAACTGTTTTTT
TRBV20-1	TRBJ1-6	TRBD1	.	CSARGAGGNSPLHF	TGCAGTGCTAGAGGGGCAGGGGGGAATTCACCCCTCCACTTT
TRBV7-6	TRBJ2-7	.	few	CASSKGSPLEQYF	TGTGCCAGCAGCAAAGGGAGTCCTCTCGAGCAGTACTTC